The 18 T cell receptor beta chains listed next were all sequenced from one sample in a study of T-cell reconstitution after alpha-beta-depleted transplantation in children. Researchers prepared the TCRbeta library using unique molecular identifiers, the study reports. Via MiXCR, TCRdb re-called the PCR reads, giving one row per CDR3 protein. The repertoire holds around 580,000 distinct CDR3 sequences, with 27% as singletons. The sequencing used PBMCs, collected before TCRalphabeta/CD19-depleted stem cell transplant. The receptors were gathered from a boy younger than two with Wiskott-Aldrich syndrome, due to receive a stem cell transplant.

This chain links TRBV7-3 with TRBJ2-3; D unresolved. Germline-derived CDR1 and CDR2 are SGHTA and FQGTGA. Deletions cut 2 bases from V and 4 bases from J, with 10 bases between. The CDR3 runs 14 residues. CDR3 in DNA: TGTGCCAGCAGCTTAGGGTGGGATGCAGATACGCAGTATTTT. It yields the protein CASSLGWDADTQYF. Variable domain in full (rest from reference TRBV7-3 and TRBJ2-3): GAGVSQTPSNKVTEKGKYVELRCDPISGHTALYWYRQSLGQGPEFLIYFQGTGAADDSGLPNDRFFAVRPEGSVSTLKIQRTERGDSAVYLCASSLGWDADTQYFGPGTRLTVL.

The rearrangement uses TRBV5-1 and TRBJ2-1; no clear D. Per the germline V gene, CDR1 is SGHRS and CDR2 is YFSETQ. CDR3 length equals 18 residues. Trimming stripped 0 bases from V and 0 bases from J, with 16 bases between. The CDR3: CASSLAPDPMSSYNEQFF. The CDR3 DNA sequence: TGCGCCAGCAGCTTGGCCCCGGACCCAATGAGCTCCTACAATGAGCAGTTCTTC.

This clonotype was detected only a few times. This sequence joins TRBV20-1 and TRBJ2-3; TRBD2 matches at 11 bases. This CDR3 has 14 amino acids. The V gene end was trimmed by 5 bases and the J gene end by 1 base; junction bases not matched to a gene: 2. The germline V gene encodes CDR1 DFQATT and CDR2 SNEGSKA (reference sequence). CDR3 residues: CSALSGGGTDTQYF. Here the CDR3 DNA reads TGCAGTGCTCTTAGCGGGGGGGGCACAGATACGCAGTATTTT.

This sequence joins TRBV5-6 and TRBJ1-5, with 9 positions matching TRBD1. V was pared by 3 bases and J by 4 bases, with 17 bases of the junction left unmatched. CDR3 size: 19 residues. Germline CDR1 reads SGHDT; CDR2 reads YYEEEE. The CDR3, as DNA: TGTGCCAGCAGCTCGAGGGGGACAGGGACTGCGCGATGGAATCAGCCCCAGCATTTT. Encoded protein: CASSSRGTGTARWNQPQHF. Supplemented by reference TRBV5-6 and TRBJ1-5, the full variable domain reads DAGVTQSPTHLIKTRGQQVTLRCSPKSGHDTVSWYQQALGQGPQFIFQYYEEEERQRGNFPDRFSGHQFPNYSSELNVNALLLGDSALYLCASSSRGTGTARWNQPQHFGDGTRLSIL.

This CDR3 is CASSLGDTHTGELFF. In DNA, the CDR3 is TGTGCCAGTAGCCTCGGGGACACCCACACCGGGGAGCTGTTTTTT. The J gene is TRBJ2-2, the V gene TRBV19, with D possibly TRBD1 on 6 matching bases. Trimming took 6 bases from V and 3 from J, leaving 14 bases between them. This CDR3 has 15 residues. Germline V gene sequence: CDR1 LNHDA, CDR2 SQIVND (reference sequence). Combining the CDR3 with reference TRBV19 and TRBJ2-2 gives the whole variable domain DGGITQSPKYLFRKEGQNVTLSCEQNLNHDAMYWYRQDPGQGLRLIYYSQIVNDFQKGDIAEGYSVSREKKESFPLTVTSAQKNPTAFYLCASSLGDTHTGELFFGEGSRLTVL.

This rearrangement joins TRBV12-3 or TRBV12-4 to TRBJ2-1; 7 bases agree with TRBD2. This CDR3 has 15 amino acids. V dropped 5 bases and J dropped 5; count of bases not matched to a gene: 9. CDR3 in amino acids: CASSVDTGGNNEQFF. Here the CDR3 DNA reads TGTGCCAGCAGTGTAGATACGGGAGGTAACAATGAGCAGTTCTTC.

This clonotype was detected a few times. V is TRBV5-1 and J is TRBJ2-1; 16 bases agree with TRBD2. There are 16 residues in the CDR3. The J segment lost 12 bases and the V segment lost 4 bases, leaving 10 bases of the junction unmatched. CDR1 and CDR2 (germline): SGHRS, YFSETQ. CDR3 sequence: CASSPEGTSGRAGQFF. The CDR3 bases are TGCGCCAGCAGCCCCGAGGGGACTAGCGGGAGGGCCGGGCAGTTCTTC.

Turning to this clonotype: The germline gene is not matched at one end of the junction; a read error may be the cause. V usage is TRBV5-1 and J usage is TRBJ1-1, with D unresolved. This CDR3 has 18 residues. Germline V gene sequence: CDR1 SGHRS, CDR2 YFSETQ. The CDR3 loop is CATSLGFRGRGGSAEAFF. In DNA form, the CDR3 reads TGCGCCACCAGCTTGGGGTTTCGAGGAAGAGGAGGGTCGGCTGAAGCTTTCTTT.

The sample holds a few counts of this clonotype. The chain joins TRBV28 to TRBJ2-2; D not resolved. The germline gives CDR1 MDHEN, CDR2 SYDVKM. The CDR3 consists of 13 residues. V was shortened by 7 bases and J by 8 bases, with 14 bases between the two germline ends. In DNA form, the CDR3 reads TGTGCCAGCACTCAAAGGGTGACTGGGGAGCTGTTTTTT. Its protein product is CASTQRVTGELFF.

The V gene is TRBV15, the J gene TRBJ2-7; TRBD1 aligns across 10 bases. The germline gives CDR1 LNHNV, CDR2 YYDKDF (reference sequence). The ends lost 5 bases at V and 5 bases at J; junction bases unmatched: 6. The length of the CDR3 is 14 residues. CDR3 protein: CATSSTGGPDEQYF. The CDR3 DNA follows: TGTGCCACCAGCTCGACAGGGGGCCCGGACGAGCAGTACTTC.

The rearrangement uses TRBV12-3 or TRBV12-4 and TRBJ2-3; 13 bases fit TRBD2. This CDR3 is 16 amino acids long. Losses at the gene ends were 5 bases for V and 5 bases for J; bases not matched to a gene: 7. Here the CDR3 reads CASSQHGLAGEDTQYF. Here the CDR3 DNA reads TGTGCCAGCAGTCAACACGGACTAGCGGGAGAAGATACGCAGTATTTT.

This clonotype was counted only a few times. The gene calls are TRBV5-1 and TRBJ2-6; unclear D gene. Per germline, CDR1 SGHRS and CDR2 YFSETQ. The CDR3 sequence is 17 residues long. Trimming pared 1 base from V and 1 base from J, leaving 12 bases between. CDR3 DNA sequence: TGCGCCAGCAGCTTGCGGGCTGAGTTTTCTGGGGCCAACGTCCTGACTTTC. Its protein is CASSLRAEFSGANVLTF.

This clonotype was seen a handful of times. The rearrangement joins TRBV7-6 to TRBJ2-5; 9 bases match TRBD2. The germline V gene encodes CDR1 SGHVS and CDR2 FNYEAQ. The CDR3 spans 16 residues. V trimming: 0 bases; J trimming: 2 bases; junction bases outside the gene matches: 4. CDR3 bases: TGTGCCAGCAGCTTAGCCGGGACTAGCAGACAAGAGACCCAGTACTTC. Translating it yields CASSLAGTSRQETQYF.

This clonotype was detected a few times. The chain's CDR3 is CASSLSRTGGRFGTEAFF. In DNA, the CDR3 is TGTGCCAGCAGTTTAAGTAGGACAGGGGGTAGGTTTGGCACTGAAGCTTTCTTT. V is TRBV27 and J is TRBJ1-1; 10 nucleotides align to TRBD1. The CDR3 has 18 amino acids. V shed 2 bases, J shed 4 bases, and the junction held 13 bases outside the gene matches. Germline values: CDR1 MNHEY, CDR2 SMNVEV (reference sequence).

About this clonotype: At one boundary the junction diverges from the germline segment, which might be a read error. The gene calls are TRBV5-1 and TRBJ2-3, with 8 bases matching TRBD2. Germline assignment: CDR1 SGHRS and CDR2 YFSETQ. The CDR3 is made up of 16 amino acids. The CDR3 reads CDSSLSTSGFQDTQYF. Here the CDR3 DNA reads TGCGACAGCAGCTTAAGCACTAGCGGATTTCAAGATACGCAGTATTTT.

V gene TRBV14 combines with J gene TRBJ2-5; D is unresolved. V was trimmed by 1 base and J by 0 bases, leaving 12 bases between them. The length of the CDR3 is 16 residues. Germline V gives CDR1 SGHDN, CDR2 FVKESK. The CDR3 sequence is CASSQGFGYYQETQYF. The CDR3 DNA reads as TGTGCCAGCAGCCAAGGCTTTGGTTATTACCAAGAGACCCAGTACTTC.

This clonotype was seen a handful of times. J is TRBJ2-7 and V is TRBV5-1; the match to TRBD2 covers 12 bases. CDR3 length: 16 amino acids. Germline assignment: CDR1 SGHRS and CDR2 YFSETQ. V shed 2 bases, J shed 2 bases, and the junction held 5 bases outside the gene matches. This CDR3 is CASSFGLAGGPYEQYF. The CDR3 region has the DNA TGCGCCAGCAGCTTTGGGCTAGCGGGAGGGCCCTACGAGCAGTACTTC. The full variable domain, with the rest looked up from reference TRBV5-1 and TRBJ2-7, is KAGVTQTPRYLIKTRGQQVTLSCSPISGHRSVSWYQQTPGQGLQFLFEYFSETQRNKGNFPGRFSGRQFSNSRSEMNVSTLELGDSALYLCASSFGLAGGPYEQYFGPGTRLTVT.

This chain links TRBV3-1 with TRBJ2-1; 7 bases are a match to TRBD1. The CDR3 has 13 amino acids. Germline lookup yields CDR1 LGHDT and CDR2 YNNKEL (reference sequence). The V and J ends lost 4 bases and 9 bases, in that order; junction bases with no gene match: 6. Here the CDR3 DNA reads TGTGCCAGCAGCCGAGGGACAGCTAGTGAGCAGTTCTTC. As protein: CASSRGTASEQFF.